These 31 T cell receptor beta chains were all obtained from the same sample, sequenced in a study of T cell changes during pregnancy in multiple sclerosis. The assay was immunoSEQ multiplex PCR, and TCRdb's table has in-frame clones only and misses some. The table includes about 53,000 clones, around 90% detected once. The sample consisted of CD8+ T cells from peripheral blood mononuclear cells, taken before pregnancy. The receptors derive from a female donor with multiple sclerosis, enrolled in a pregnancy study.

The chain combines TRBV9 with TRBJ2-2; 16 positions agree with TRBD2. The CDR3 sequence is 17 residues long. Per germline, CDR1 SGDLS and CDR2 YYNGEE. After removal of 4 bases from V and 6 bases from J, the junction contained 6 bases not matched to a gene. Here the CDR3 reads CASSPGTSGGAAGELFF. CDR3 in DNA: TGTGCCAGCAGCCCCGGGACTAGCGGGGGGGCGGCCGGGGAGCTGTTTTTT.

The rearrangement links TRBV6-5 to TRBJ1-2; 7 bases are a match to TRBD1. The CDR3 runs to 13 residues. J gave up 5 bases and V 2 bases, and 2 bases lay outside the gene matches. The germline V gene has CDR1 MNHEY and CDR2 SVGAGI. CDR3 sequence: CASSYDRAYGYTF. The CDR3 bases are TGTGCCAGCAGTTACGACAGGGCTTATGGCTACACCTTC.

The gene calls are TRBV4-3 and TRBJ1-6, with D perhaps matching TRBD1 (6 bases). Looked up from germline, CDR1 is LGHNA and CDR2 is YSLEER. CDR3 length equals 15 residues. Trimming removed 1 base from V and 7 bases from J, with 11 bases in between. Here the CDR3 reads CASSQGQVTNSPLHF. The CDR3 nucleotides are TGCGCCAGCAGCCAAGGACAGGTCACAAATTCACCCCTCCACTTT.

V and J are TRBV15 and TRBJ2-5; TRBD2 matches at 7 bases. This CDR3 is built from 12 residues. The V gene's germline CDR1 is LNHNV and CDR2 YYDKDF (reference sequence). V shed 7 bases, J shed 3 bases, and the junction held 2 bases outside the gene matches. The CDR3, as DNA: TGTGCCACCAAGAGCGGGGAAGAGACCCAGTACTTC. The encoded protein is CATKSGEETQYF.

The chain combines TRBV5-1 with TRBJ2-7, with 7 positions matching TRBD2. CDR1 is SGHRS and CDR2 is YFSETQ in the germline V gene. Trimming at V came to 4 bases and at J to 5 bases, leaving 9 bases not matched to a gene. The CDR3 contains 14 residues. In DNA form, the CDR3 reads TGCGCCAGCAGCCCGCGGGGGAGGCCTGACGAGCAGTACTTC. Its protein product is CASSPRGRPDEQYF.

This clone was recorded only once. The chain joins TRBV6-5 to TRBJ1-6, with no clear D. The germline V gene has CDR1 MNHEY and CDR2 SVGAGI. Trimming stripped 0 bases from V and 8 bases from J, with 8 bases between. The CDR3 spans 14 residues. The CDR3 DNA is TGTGCCAGCAGTTACTCGGCCGAATATTCACCCCTCCACTTT. It translates to CASSYSAEYSPLHF.

CDR3 amino acids: CASSVDRQIDPEAFF. CDR3 DNA: TGTGCCAGCAGCGTAGATCGACAAATTGACCCTGAAGCTTTCTTT. The rearrangement links TRBV9 to TRBJ1-1; D uncertain. Germline CDR1 is SGDLS and CDR2 is YYNGEE. Trimming took off 0 bases at V and 6 bases at J, with 15 bases between the two ends. This CDR3 spans 15 amino acids. Using reference TRBV9 and TRBJ1-1 for the parts outside the CDR3, the full variable domain is DSGVTQTPKHLITATGQRVTLRCSPRSGDLSVYWYQQSLDQGLQFLIQYYNGEERAKGNILERFSAQQFPDLHSELNLSSLELGDSALYFCASSVDRQIDPEAFFGQGTRLTVV.

V usage is TRBV4-2 and J usage is TRBJ2-3; 14 nucleotides line up with TRBD2. The ends lost 0 bases at V and 2 bases at J; junction bases unmatched: 7. CDR1 is LGHNA and CDR2 is YNFKEQ in the germline V gene. The CDR3 contains 19 residues. In nucleotides, the CDR3 is TGTGCCAGCAGCCAAGATAGGACTAGCGGGGGGTTTGCCACAGATACGCAGTATTTT. Amino acids: CASSQDRTSGGFATDTQYF.

The chain carries TRBV7-6 and TRBJ2-7; TRBD1 matches at 9 bases. The V gene's germline CDR1 is SGHVS and CDR2 FNYEAQ. With 3 bases clipped from V and 2 bases from J, the junction kept 5 bases outside the gene matches. CDR3 length: 15 residues. The CDR3 region has the DNA TGTGCCAGCAGCTTCGGGACAGGGATCACCTACGAGCAGTACTTC. Its translation is CASSFGTGITYEQYF.

The chain has TRBV14 and TRBJ2-5; the D is unclear. This CDR3 is built from 12 residues. Germline V gene lookup returns CDR1 SGHDN and CDR2 FVKESK. Trimming removed 0 bases at V and 5 bases at J, with 4 bases between. The CDR3 bases are TGTGCCAGCAGCCAAGATGGCGAGACCCAGTACTTC. Translated: CASSQDGETQYF. Combining the CDR3 with reference TRBV14 and TRBJ2-5 gives the whole variable domain EAGVTQFPSHSVIEKGQTVTLRCDPISGHDNLYWYRRVMGKEIKFLLHFVKESKQDESGMPNNRFLAERTGGTYSTLKVQPAELEDSGVYFCASSQDGETQYFGPGTRLLVL.

Remarks on this clone: The junction differs from germline at one of its ends, possibly a read error. The rearrangement joins TRBV6-5 to TRBJ1-5, with 7 bases identical to TRBD1. The CDR3 covers 15 residues. From germline, CDR1 is MNHEY and CDR2 SVGAGI. CDR3 bases: TGTGCCAGCAGCTACTCGGCAGGGGGGAGTCAGCCCCAGCATTTT. This codes for CASSYSAGGSQPQHF.

This rearrangement joins TRBV7-2 to TRBJ2-3, with D tentatively TRBD1 (6 bases). The germline V and J ends were trimmed by 0 bases and 9 bases, with 10 bases remaining between them. The CDR3 length is 13 residues. Germline-derived CDR1 and CDR2 are SGHTA and FQGNSA. The CDR3 here is CASSLAGTKTQYF. The CDR3 region has the DNA TGTGCCAGCAGCTTAGCGGGGACAAAAACGCAGTATTTT.

V gene TRBV27 combines with J gene TRBJ2-1; 11 bases match TRBD2. CDR1 MNHEY and CDR2 SMNVEV come from the germline V gene (reference sequence). This CDR3 has 18 amino acids. J lost 7 bases, V lost 6 bases, and 17 bases had no gene match. The DNA of the CDR3 is TGTGCCAGCAGCTTTATTCTAGCGGGGGGTCTTTTCTCTAATGAGCAGTTCTTC. Amino acids: CASSFILAGGLFSNEQFF.

The table lists this clone with a few counts. The V call is TRBV6-4, the J call TRBJ2-3, with a possible D match to TRBD2 (5 bases). V lost 4 bases, J lost 2 bases, and 10 bases lay in between. CDR3 size: 14 residues. CDR1 and CDR2 from the germline V gene are MRHNA and SNTAGT. DNA for the CDR3: TGTGCCAGCAGTGTAGGAGCGGACACAGATACGCAGTATTTT. Protein: CASSVGADTDTQYF.

This chain connects TRBV5-1 to TRBJ2-5; TRBD2 matches 10 bases. CDR1 and CDR2 (germline): SGHRS, YFSETQ. The CDR3 has 17 amino acids. Trimming cost V 0 bases and J 1 base; bases outside gene matches: 6. This CDR3 is CASSLATSGASQETQYF. Here the CDR3 DNA reads TGCGCCAGCAGCTTGGCCACTAGCGGGGCGTCCCAAGAGACCCAGTACTTC.

The J gene is TRBJ1-1, the V gene TRBV7-9, with D possibly matching TRBD1 (6 bases). CDR1 is SEHNR and CDR2 is FQNEAQ in the germline V gene (reference sequence). The CDR3 spans 16 residues. Deletions cut 1 base from V and 2 bases from J, with 14 bases between. For the CDR3, the DNA is TGTGCCAGCAGCTTAGACCTGGGACACCCTAACACTGAAGCTTTCTTT. Protein sequence: CASSLDLGHPNTEAFF. Variable domain in full (rest from reference TRBV7-9 and TRBJ1-1): DTGVSQNPRHKITKRGQNVTFRCDPISEHNRLYWYRQTLGQGPEFLTYFQNEAQLEKSRLLSDRFSAERPKGSFSTLEIQRTEQGDSAMYLCASSLDLGHPNTEAFFGQGTRLTVV.

This clone was picked up one time. The J gene is TRBJ1-1, the V gene TRBV4-1, with D possibly TRBD1 on 6 matching bases. In germline, CDR1 is MGHRA, CDR2 YSYEKL. There are 13 residues in the CDR3. The germline V and J ends were trimmed by 3 bases and 6 bases, with 11 bases remaining between them. CDR3 coding DNA: TGCGCCAGCAGCCACCACAGGGAGCCTGAAGCTTTCTTT. Its protein product is CASSHHREPEAFF.

V usage is TRBV9 and J usage is TRBJ1-1; D possibly corresponds to TRBD1 (5 bases). CDR3 length: 14 residues. Germline CDR1 is SGDLS and CDR2 is YYNGEE. The V gene lost 3 bases and the J gene lost 2 bases, with 11 bases spanning the gap. The CDR3 reads CASSANGANTEAFF. CDR3 DNA: TGTGCCAGCAGCGCGAATGGGGCCAACACTGAAGCTTTCTTT. The complete variable domain, with remaining parts taken from reference TRBV9 and TRBJ1-1, reads DSGVTQTPKHLITATGQRVTLRCSPRSGDLSVYWYQQSLDQGLQFLIQYYNGEERAKGNILERFSAQQFPDLHSELNLSSLELGDSALYFCASSANGANTEAFFGQGTRLTVV.

The CDR3 region is CASSESLLTEAFF. The CDR3 DNA is TGTGCCAGCAGTGAGAGTCTCCTCACTGAAGCTTTCTTT. The rearrangement links TRBV6-4 to TRBJ1-1; D is undetermined. The germline CDR1 and CDR2 sequences are MRHNA and SNTAGT. CDR3 size: 13 residues. V was clipped by 3 bases and J by 4 bases, with 9 bases between them.

The chain employs TRBV6-5 and TRBJ2-3; 12 bases are shared with TRBD1. The ends lost 2 bases at V and 5 bases at J; junction bases unmatched: 5. Germline CDR1 reads MNHEY; CDR2 reads SVGAGI. The CDR3 consists of 16 residues. CDR3 coding DNA: TGTGCCAGCAGTTACGGGACAGGGGGCCTGTTAGATACGCAGTATTTT. Its protein product is CASSYGTGGLLDTQYF.

V usage is TRBV27 and J usage is TRBJ1-1; weak D call: TRBD1 (5 bases). V lost 2 bases and J lost 0, with 7 bases in between. Germline CDR1 is MNHEY and CDR2 is SMNVEV (reference sequence). This CDR3 contains 14 residues. The CDR3 DNA follows: TGTGCCAGCAGTTTAGGGGCAGTGAACACTGAAGCTTTCTTT. Its translation is CASSLGAVNTEAFF.

The chain carries TRBV7-2 and TRBJ2-7; TRBD1 matches 7 bases. Germline V gene sequence: CDR1 SGHTA, CDR2 FQGNSA. There are 15 residues in the CDR3. With 4 bases clipped from V and 0 bases from J, the junction kept 6 bases outside the gene matches. As DNA, the CDR3 is TGTGCCAGCAGCTCCCCGGACAGGAGCTCCTACGAGCAGTACTTC. Its protein product is CASSSPDRSSYEQYF.

The chain carries TRBV5-6 and TRBJ1-3; D is undetermined. Germline V gives CDR1 SGHDT, CDR2 YYEEEE. Trimming removed 2 bases at V and 0 bases at J, with 12 bases between. This CDR3 is built from 16 residues. This CDR3 is CASSLKRLNSGNTIYF. The CDR3 nucleotides read TGTGCCAGCAGCTTAAAGAGGTTAAACTCTGGAAACACCATATATTTT.

The chain joins TRBV4-3 to TRBJ1-4; possible D gene TRBD1, 5 bases. The germline V gene encodes CDR1 LGHNA and CDR2 YSLEER. V lost 0 bases to trimming and J lost 8 bases, with 10 bases between them. The CDR3 covers 14 residues. CDR3 region: CASSQDSTDEKLFF. The CDR3 region has the DNA TGCGCCAGCAGCCAAGATTCGACAGACGAAAAACTGTTTTTT.

V gene TRBV19 combines with J gene TRBJ2-1, with 11 bases aligning to TRBD2. The CDR3 covers 17 residues. Germline V gives CDR1 LNHDA, CDR2 SQIVND (reference sequence). The V segment lost 9 bases and the J segment 8 bases; nucleotides outside the gene matches: 18. CDR3 sequence reads: CARGELAGGPRLDEQFF. Here the CDR3 DNA reads TGTGCCAGGGGGGAGTTAGCGGGGGGGCCCCGTTTGGATGAGCAGTTCTTC. Supplemented by reference TRBV19 and TRBJ2-1, the full variable domain reads DGGITQSPKYLFRKEGQNVTLSCEQNLNHDAMYWYRQDPGQGLRLIYYSQIVNDFQKGDIAEGYSVSREKKESFPLTVTSAQKNPTAFYLCARGELAGGPRLDEQFFGPGTRLTVL.

The CDR3 sequence: CSGTGGAGYEQYF. DNA of the CDR3: TGCAGCGGTACAGGGGGCGCTGGCTACGAGCAGTACTTC. The V and J genes are TRBV29-1 and TRBJ2-7; 9 positions match TRBD1. The CDR3 is 13 residues long. CDR1 is SQVTM, CDR2 ANQGSEA, per germline. J was trimmed by 3 bases and V by 7 bases; bases with no gene match: 7.

V gene TRBV7-3 combines with J gene TRBJ2-4, with D maybe TRBD2 (6 bases). V gave up 5 bases and J gave up 0 bases, with 14 bases separating them. CDR1 is SGHTA, CDR2 FQGTGA, per germline. The CDR3 has 16 residues. The CDR3 nucleotides are TGTGCCAGCAGCCCCCGGGAGACGATAGCCAAAAACATTCAGTACTTC. Amino acid sequence: CASSPRETIAKNIQYF. Full variable domain (rest looked up from reference TRBV7-3 and TRBJ2-4): GAGVSQTPSNKVTEKGKYVELRCDPISGHTALYWYRQSLGQGPEFLIYFQGTGAADDSGLPNDRFFAVRPEGSVSTLKIQRTERGDSAVYLCASSPRETIAKNIQYFGAGTRLSVL.

V and J are TRBV19 and TRBJ2-3; 7 positions agree with TRBD2. The germline V gene encodes CDR1 LNHDA and CDR2 SQIVND (reference sequence). The CDR3 extends over 15 amino acids. V lost 6 bases to trimming and J lost 6 bases; unmatched junction nucleotides: 12. The chain's CDR3 is CASRVSGRYLDTQYF. DNA of the CDR3: TGTGCCAGTAGGGTTAGCGGGCGGTATTTGGATACGCAGTATTTT. The full variable domain, completed using reference TRBV19 and TRBJ2-3, is DGGITQSPKYLFRKEGQNVTLSCEQNLNHDAMYWYRQDPGQGLRLIYYSQIVNDFQKGDIAEGYSVSREKKESFPLTVTSAQKNPTAFYLCASRVSGRYLDTQYFGPGTRLTVL.

The chain couples TRBV7-8 to TRBJ2-1; 7 nucleotides line up with TRBD1. CDR1 and CDR2 from the germline V gene are SGHVS and FQNEAQ. There are 18 residues in the CDR3. V lost 6 bases and J lost 5; bases outside the gene matches: 19. The CDR3 DNA is TGTGCCAGCAGTCTAGTCAGGCTTATCGGGACAGAGGACAATGAGCAGTTCTTC. This encodes CASSLVRLIGTEDNEQFF.

This clone showed up just once. The chain recombines TRBV7-3 with TRBJ1-2; D perhaps matches TRBD1 (6 bases). V lost 5 bases to trimming and J lost 1 base, with 14 bases between them. Germline CDR1 SGHTA, CDR2 FQGTGA. The CDR3 has 15 residues. The CDR3 reads CASSPTGSGNYGYTF. CDR3 DNA sequence: TGTGCCAGCAGCCCGACAGGATCTGGTAACTATGGCTACACCTTC.

In regard to this clone: Likely a read error: the CDR3 ends without its conserved phenylalanine or tryptophan. The limits of the CDR3 on the DNA are not certain, so only TCRdb's listed CDR3 is given. CDR3 region: CASSEGGQGAQSC. J is TRBJ2-7 and V is TRBV6-1; no check of the table's D call, TRBD1, against the DNA was made. The CDR3 length is 13 residues, termini included. Germline lookup yields CDR1 MNHNS and CDR2 SASEGT.